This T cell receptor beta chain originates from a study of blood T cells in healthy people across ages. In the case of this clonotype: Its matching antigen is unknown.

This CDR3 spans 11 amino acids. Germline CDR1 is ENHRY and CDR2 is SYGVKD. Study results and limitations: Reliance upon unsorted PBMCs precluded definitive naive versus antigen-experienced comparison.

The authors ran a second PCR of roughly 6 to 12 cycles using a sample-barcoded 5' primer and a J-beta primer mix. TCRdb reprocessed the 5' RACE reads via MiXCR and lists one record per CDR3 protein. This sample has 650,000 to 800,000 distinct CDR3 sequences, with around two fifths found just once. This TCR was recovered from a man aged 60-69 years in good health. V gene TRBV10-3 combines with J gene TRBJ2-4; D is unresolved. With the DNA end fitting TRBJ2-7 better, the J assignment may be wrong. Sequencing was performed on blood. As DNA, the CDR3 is TGTGCCACCCAAGGTCTTATCGAGCAGTACTTC. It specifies CATQGLIEQYF.